This is a list of T cell receptor beta chains from one sample in a study of shared clonotypes between healthy human individuals. Clones were sequenced by immunoSEQ multiplex PCR, and TCRdb holds only the in-frame ones, with some missing. The sample records approximately 2,300,000 clones, approximately 90% being singletons. The specimen was naive CD4+ T cells from PBMCs. These receptors all stem from a man aged 18 to 35 in good health. Some clones in this sample may be carry-over from other donors' samples. The CDR3 runs from the conserved cysteine through the conserved F or W. The order of the fields is J gene, clone size, CDR3 length, V gene, D gene, CDR3 protein, CDR3 DNA. D genes are given only for firm matches. Size is stated for part of the rows, as once, few or many counts, or as a class when the clone is expanded.

>TRBJ2-7|NA|15|TRBV7-2|TRBD2
CASSLGGLAEYEQYF
TGTGCCAGCAGCTTAGGGGGACTAGCGGAATACGAGCAGTACTTC
>TRBJ2-1|once|14|TRBV11-3|NA
CASSLDPTQNEQFF
TGTGCCAGCAGTCTGGACCCGACCCAAAATGAGCAGTTCTTC
>TRBJ2-7|NA|13|TRBV18|TRBD1
CASSPEQGNEQYF
TGTGCCAGCTCACCAGAACAGGGGAACGAGCAGTACTTC
>TRBJ2-7|NA|15|TRBV6-1|NA
CASSESQGSIYEQYF
TGTGCCAGCAGTGAAAGTCAGGGTAGCATATACGAGCAGTACTTC
>TRBJ1-5|NA|14|TRBV27|TRBD1
CASSPDRGHQPQHF
TGTGCCAGCAGTCCGGACAGGGGACATCAGCCCCAGCATTTT
>TRBJ2-6|NA|17|TRBV27|TRBD1
CASSLTGGSSGANVLTF
TGTGCCAGCAGTTTAACAGGGGGTTCCTCTGGGGCCAACGTCCTGACTTTC
>TRBJ2-3|once|16|TRBV7-2|TRBD2
CASSLIPASGPGTQYF
TGTGCCAGCAGCTTAATCCCGGCTAGCGGTCCCGGTACGCAGTATTTT
>TRBJ2-1|NA|18|TRBV10-1|TRBD2
CASSGTSGRDFSYNEQFF
TGCGCCAGCAGTGGTACTAGCGGGAGGGATTTTTCCTACAATGAGCAGTTCTTC
>TRBJ1-4|NA|11|TRBV6-5|NA
CASSQGFGLFF
TGTGCCAGCAGCCAGGGGTTTGGACTGTTTTTT
>TRBJ1-1|few|15|TRBV5-1|TRBD1
CASSFAGGLNTEAFF
TGCGCCAGCAGCTTTGCAGGGGGCTTAAACACTGAAGCTTTCTTT
>TRBJ1-2|few|13|TRBV29-1|NA
CSVGREIDYGYTF
TGCAGCGTTGGTAGGGAGATAGACTATGGCTACACCTTC
>TRBJ2-1|NA|15|TRBV6-4|TRBD1
CASSRGQGTYNEQFF
TGTGCCAGCAGCCGGGGACAGGGGACTTACAATGAGCAGTTCTTC
>TRBJ1-4|few|14|TRBV6-6|NA
CASSTDGTGEKLFF
TGTGCCAGCAGTACGGACGGAACGGGGGAAAAACTGTTTTTT
>TRBJ1-2|NA|13|TRBV7-8|NA
CASSPGQTGGYTF
TGTGCCAGCAGCCCCGGCCAAACGGGAGGCTACACCTTC